Presented here are 16 T cell receptor beta chains from one specimen sequenced in a study of blood T cell repertoires in COVID-19. Method: immunoSEQ multiplex PCR; TCRdb's copy keeps in-frame clones and lacks some. The sample consists of about 210,000 clones, 87% of them appearing once. The sample comprised PBMCs or T cells enriched from blood (not recorded which). The receptor set was obtained from a man aged 18 to 29 with acute COVID-19.

J is TRBJ2-5 and V is TRBV3-1 (or the pseudogene TRBV3-2), with 14 nucleotides matching TRBD2. V dropped 5 bases and J dropped 1; count of bases not matched to a gene: 6. This CDR3 spans 17 amino acids. In germline, CDR1 is LGHDT, CDR2 YNNKEL (reference sequence). The CDR3: CASSGTSGSQFQETQYF. DNA of the CDR3: TGTGCCAGCAGCGGGACTAGCGGGAGTCAGTTCCAAGAGACCCAGTACTTC.

The V gene is TRBV7-6, the J gene TRBJ1-2, with unresolved D. V lost 4 bases, J lost 6 bases, and 15 bases lay in between. In germline, CDR1 is SGHVS, CDR2 FNYEAQ. There are 14 residues in the CDR3. This CDR3 is CASSSTRAGNGYTF. In nucleotides, the CDR3 is TGTGCCAGCAGCTCGACACGGGCGGGAAATGGCTACACCTTC.

This clone has a handful of counts. The chain combines TRBV4-3 with TRBJ2-1; D not resolved. This CDR3 is built from 14 residues. Germline assignment: CDR1 LGHNA and CDR2 YSLEER. Trimming pared 1 base from V and 8 bases from J, leaving 12 bases between. In DNA form, the CDR3 reads TGCGCCAGCAGCCAAGTTGGTTCGGTTCATGAGCAGTTCTTC. This encodes CASSQVGSVHEQFF.

V and J are TRBV28 and TRBJ1-2; TRBD1 matches at 8 bases. V lost 3 bases to trimming and J lost 6 bases; unmatched junction nucleotides: 12. This CDR3 is built from 16 residues. The germline gives CDR1 MDHEN, CDR2 SYDVKM. The CDR3 DNA is TGTGCCAGCAGTTTGATTTGGGCAGGGGGCGCCGATGGCTACACCTTC. This translates into CASSLIWAGGADGYTF.

V gene TRBV10-2 combines with J gene TRBJ2-1; D may be TRBD2 (5 bases). Germline assignment: CDR1 WSHSY and CDR2 SAAADI. V shed 5 bases and J shed 2 bases, with 10 bases lying between them. The CDR3 loop spans 14 amino acids. The CDR3 DNA sequence: TGCGCCAGCAGTCTTTCCGGGACCTACAATGAGCAGTTCTTC. Protein: CASSLSGTYNEQFF.

The chain is built from TRBV28 and TRBJ1-4; D is unresolved. V was trimmed by 3 bases and J by 7 bases, leaving 9 bases between them. Germline V gene sequence: CDR1 MDHEN, CDR2 SYDVKM. The CDR3 runs to 13 residues. CDR3 sequence reads: CASSFREVEKLFF. In DNA, the CDR3 is TGTGCCAGCAGTTTCCGGGAGGTTGAAAAACTGTTTTTT.

The chain recombines TRBV18 with TRBJ2-7, with D possibly matching TRBD1 (6 bases). The CDR3 is 14 amino acids. Per germline, CDR1 KGHSH and CDR2 LQKENI. Trimming took off 0 bases at V and 7 bases at J, with 13 bases between the two ends. In DNA, the CDR3 is TGTGCCAGCTCACCACCCCAGGGGATGGGAGAGCAGTACTTC. The encoded protein is CASSPPQGMGEQYF.

The CDR3 loop reads CASRLGAQETQYF. CDR3 sequence (DNA): TGTGCCAGCAGACTGGGGGCCCAAGAGACCCAGTACTTC. The chain links TRBV28 to TRBJ2-5; possible D gene TRBD1, 6 bases. The CDR3 totals 13 residues. Germline V gives CDR1 MDHEN, CDR2 SYDVKM. Trimming stripped 6 bases from V and 1 base from J, with 9 bases between.

The chain combines TRBV12-3 or TRBV12-4 with TRBJ1-2, with D unresolved. The CDR3 totals 11 residues. V lost 6 bases to trimming and J lost 5 bases, with 7 bases between them. CDR3 coding DNA: TGTGCCAGCAGATATAGTTATGGCTACACCTTC. This codes for CASRYSYGYTF.

In its sample, this clone was seen once. V gene TRBV6-5 combines with J gene TRBJ1-2, with D perhaps TRBD1 (6 bases). There are 15 residues in the CDR3. Germline V lookup: CDR1 MNHEY, CDR2 SVGAGI. The V gene lost 5 bases and the J gene lost 3 bases, with 16 bases spanning the gap. This chain's CDR3 is CASSPASTGYYGYTF. The CDR3 bases are TGTGCCAGCAGTCCGGCCTCTACAGGGTACTATGGCTACACCTTC.

This clone has just one count. The chain recombines TRBV7-2 with TRBJ1-5, with TRBD1 matching over 7 bases. Trimming at V came to 1 base and at J to 5 bases, leaving 8 bases not matched to a gene. The germline CDR1 and CDR2 sequences are SGHTA and FQGNSA. The CDR3 is 16 amino acids. Written as DNA, the CDR3 is TGTGCCAGCAGCTTAGAGGGGGCGCCGGGTTATCAGCCCCAGCATTTT. Its translation: CASSLEGAPGYQPQHF.

The chain has TRBV29-1 and TRBJ2-7, with a tentative D call TRBD2 (6 bases). CDR1 and CDR2 (germline): SQVTM, ANQGSEA. CDR3 length equals 13 residues. Trimming cost V 4 bases and J 2 bases, with 12 bases left between them. CDR3 region: CSVVEGVPYEQYF. The CDR3 nucleotides are TGCAGCGTTGTGGAGGGAGTACCCTACGAGCAGTACTTC.

The chain is built from TRBV12-5 and TRBJ2-7, with TRBD1 as a possible D gene (6 bases). This CDR3 is 12 amino acids long. CDR1 and CDR2 from the germline V gene are LGHNT and FRNRAP. The V end was cut by 6 bases, the J end by 3 bases, with 9 bases between. In DNA form, the CDR3 reads TGTGCTAGTGGGACAGGCTTCTACGAGCAGTACTTC. This translates into CASGTGFYEQYF.

The chain couples TRBV7-9 to TRBJ2-7; D is undetermined. Per germline, CDR1 SEHNR and CDR2 FQNEAQ (reference sequence). This CDR3 spans 10 amino acids. V was trimmed by 3 bases and J by 5 bases, leaving 2 bases between them. CDR3 amino acids: CASSFDEQYF. DNA of the CDR3: TGTGCCAGCAGCTTCGACGAGCAGTACTTC. Drawing the rest from reference TRBV7-9 and TRBJ2-7, the complete variable domain is DTGVSQNPRHKITKRGQNVTFRCDPISEHNRLYWYRQTLGQGPEFLTYFQNEAQLEKSRLLSDRFSAERPKGSFSTLEIQRTEQGDSAMYLCASSFDEQYFGPGTRLTVT.

V usage is TRBV6-2 or TRBV6-3 and J usage is TRBJ2-3; 13 bases are shared with TRBD2. V lost 2 bases and J lost 5; bases outside the gene matches: 10. CDR1 is MNHEY, CDR2 SVGEGT, per germline. CDR3 length: 18 residues. The CDR3 nucleotides read TGTGCCAGCAGTTACCCCTTCACTAGCGGGAGGGCCGAAGATACGCAGTATTTT. It codes for CASSYPFTSGRAEDTQYF.

This rearrangement joins TRBV4-1 to TRBJ1-5, with no clear D. Germline values: CDR1 MGHRA, CDR2 YSYEKL. With 4 bases removed from V and 0 bases from J, the gap between germline ends came to 10 bases. This CDR3 is built from 15 residues. CDR3 residues: CASSPQYGSNQPQHF. The CDR3 DNA reads as TGCGCCAGCAGCCCCCAATACGGTAGCAATCAGCCCCAGCATTTT.